These 20 T cell receptor beta chains were all obtained from the same sample, sequenced in a study of cytomegalovirus exposure and HLA in healthy donors. PCR employed 60 Vbeta and 13 Jbeta primers. TCRdb keeps only in-frame clones here, not all; method: immunoSEQ multiplex PCR. This table has around 150,000 clones, 81% appearing once. The sequencing input was PBMCs. These TCRs come from a woman younger than 35 in good health and CMV-seronegative.

The rearrangement links TRBV7-8 to TRBJ1-1, with 9 bases identical to TRBD1. Germline assignment: CDR1 SGHVS and CDR2 FQNEAQ. The trim removed 4 bases at V and 5 bases at J, leaving 11 bases unmatched. This CDR3 has 16 residues. CDR3 bases: TGTGCCAGCAGCTCCATATTACAGGGGGCGAGAACTGAAGCTTTCTTT. Its translation is CASSSILQGARTEAFF.

This chain joins TRBV27 and TRBJ1-1; possible D gene TRBD1, 5 bases. CDR1 is MNHEY and CDR2 is SMNVEV in the germline V gene (reference sequence). The V and J ends lost 5 bases and 1 base respectively, with 11 bases between them. The CDR3 has 14 residues. The CDR3 loop reads CASSESDKNTEAFF. For the CDR3, the DNA is TGTGCCAGCAGTGAATCGGACAAGAACACTGAAGCTTTCTTT.

The chain uses TRBV10-1 and TRBJ2-3; maybe TRBD2 (6 bases). Trimming left V 4 bases short and J 2 bases short, with 10 bases between. Germline V lookup: CDR1 WNHNN, CDR2 SYGVQD (reference sequence). CDR3 length: 14 amino acids. The CDR3 DNA follows: TGCGCCAGCAGTGGGGGAGGTAACACAGATACGCAGTATTTT. It encodes CASSGGGNTDTQYF.

This CDR3 reads CGTGGQGSNEAFF. The CDR3 bases are TGTGGCACAGGAGGACAGGGAAGTAATGAAGCTTTCTTT. This chain joins TRBV11-2 and TRBJ1-1; TRBD1 matches at 8 bases. In germline, CDR1 is SGHAT, CDR2 FQNNGV. The CDR3 totals 13 residues.

The V and J genes are TRBV5-4 and TRBJ2-1, with 8 bases identical to TRBD2. CDR1 and CDR2 (germline): SGHNT, YYREEE (reference sequence). V dropped 3 bases and J dropped 10; count of bases not matched to a gene: 24. This CDR3 has 19 residues. The CDR3 DNA reads as TGTGCCAGCAGCTCGCCCTTAGGGGATCAGCCAGCGGGGGTGGTCGAGCAGTTCTTC. This codes for CASSSPLGDQPAGVVEQFF.

V and J are TRBV28 and TRBJ1-1, with D unresolved. The CDR3 totals 15 residues. CDR1 and CDR2 from the germline V gene are MDHEN and SYDVKM. V was trimmed by 5 bases and J by 3 bases, leaving 16 bases between them. The chain's CDR3 is CASSRPSVEDTEAFF. CDR3 DNA sequence: TGTGCCAGCAGTCGACCCTCGGTAGAGGACACTGAAGCTTTCTTT. The whole variable domain, remainder taken from reference TRBV28 and TRBJ1-1, is DVKVTQSSRYLVKRTGEKVFLECVQDMDHENMFWYRQDPGLGLRLIYFSYDVKMKEKGDIPEGYSVSREKKERFSLILESASTNQTSMYLCASSRPSVEDTEAFFGQGTRLTVV.

The rearrangement uses TRBV30 and TRBJ2-5; no reliable D call. This CDR3 contains 13 residues. Germline CDR1 is GTSNPN and CDR2 is SVGIG (reference sequence). Trimming stripped 0 bases from V and 11 bases from J, with 16 bases between. The chain's CDR3 is CAWSVDASGEQYF. In nucleotides, the CDR3 is TGTGCCTGGAGTGTGGATGCCTCGGGTGAGCAGTACTTC.

J is TRBJ1-2 and V is TRBV6-6, with a weak D call TRBD1 (5 bases). The germline CDR1 and CDR2 sequences are MNHNY and SVGAGI (reference sequence). This CDR3 has 16 amino acids. V dropped 2 bases and J dropped 0 bases, with 13 bases sitting between them. The CDR3 loop is CASSYGGSGPNYGYTF. CDR3 nucleotide sequence: TGTGCCAGCAGTTACGGGGGGTCAGGGCCTAACTATGGCTACACCTTC.

This clone was found once. The chain has TRBV9 and TRBJ1-6; tentative D call: TRBD1 (6 bases). The CDR3 runs to 17 residues. CDR1 is SGDLS, CDR2 YYNGEE, per germline. V was shortened by 4 bases and J by 4 bases, with 18 bases between the two germline ends. The CDR3 nucleotides read TGTGCCAGCAGCCCCGCTGGGAGGGGGGAATATAATTCACCCCTCCACTTT. It is translated as CASSPAGRGEYNSPLHF.

The gene calls are TRBV7-9 and TRBJ2-5; maybe TRBD2 (6 bases). Germline CDR1 is SEHNR and CDR2 is FQNEAQ (reference sequence). V was cut by 5 bases and J by 5 bases, with 12 bases left in between. This CDR3 spans 13 amino acids. The CDR3 sequence: CASSDGRGETQYF. For the CDR3, the DNA is TGTGCCAGCAGCGATGGACGGGGGGAGACCCAGTACTTC. Combining the CDR3 with reference TRBV7-9 and TRBJ2-5 gives the whole variable domain DTGVSQNPRHKITKRGQNVTFRCDPISEHNRLYWYRQTLGQGPEFLTYFQNEAQLEKSRLLSDRFSAERPKGSFSTLEIQRTEQGDSAMYLCASSDGRGETQYFGPGTRLLVL.

J is TRBJ2-3 and V is TRBV6-5; D is ambiguous. This CDR3 is 13 amino acids long. CDR1 is MNHEY and CDR2 is SVGAGI in the germline V gene. V was trimmed by 5 bases and J by 1 base, leaving 7 bases between them. The CDR3 protein is CASSPGGTDTQYF. As DNA, the CDR3 is TGTGCCAGCAGTCCCGGTGGCACAGATACGCAGTATTTT.

This chain joins TRBV7-8 and TRBJ2-1; 10 bases line up with TRBD1. The trim removed 1 base at V and 4 bases at J, leaving 16 bases unmatched. The CDR3 is 20 amino acids. The germline gives CDR1 SGHVS, CDR2 FQNEAQ. The CDR3 DNA sequence: TGTGCCAGCAGCTTAGATTCTACTCGGTACCGGGACAGGGGATACAATGAGCAGTTCTTC. Translated: CASSLDSTRYRDRGYNEQFF. The variable domain in full, completed from reference TRBV7-8 and TRBJ2-1, reads GAGVSQSPRYKVAKRGQDVALRCDPISGHVSLFWYQQALGQGPEFLTYFQNEAQLDKSGLPSDRFFAERPEGSVSTLKIQRTQQEDSAVYLCASSLDSTRYRDRGYNEQFFGPGTRLTVL.

The chain couples TRBV19 to TRBJ1-1, with 12 bases fitting TRBD1. Per germline, CDR1 LNHDA and CDR2 SQIVND (reference sequence). Germline trimming cut 5 bases from V and 6 bases from J; bases unmatched to any gene: 7. The CDR3 covers 15 residues. CDR3 in amino acids: CASSPGQGAHPEAFF. CDR3 sequence (DNA): TGTGCCAGTAGTCCGGGACAGGGGGCGCATCCTGAAGCTTTCTTT.

The V gene is TRBV5-1, the J gene TRBJ2-1, with unresolved D. In germline, CDR1 is SGHRS, CDR2 YFSETQ. The ends were cut back, 1 base at V and 9 bases at J, with 5 bases in the middle. CDR3 size: 11 residues. CDR3 nucleotide sequence: TGCGCCAGCAGCTTGACAGCTGAGCAGTTCTTC. Translating it yields CASSLTAEQFF.

This chain joins TRBV15 and TRBJ2-3, with TRBD1 identical over 9 bases. The CDR3 is 15 amino acids. From germline, CDR1 is LNHNV and CDR2 YYDKDF (reference sequence). V was pared by 1 base and J by 6 bases, with 5 bases of the junction left unmatched. CDR3 amino acids: CATSRGDRAVDTQYF. The DNA of the CDR3 is TGTGCCACCAGCAGAGGGGACAGGGCCGTCGATACGCAGTATTTT.

A remark on this clone: Other nucleotide sequences from this sample produce the same CDR3. V gene TRBV9 combines with J gene TRBJ2-5; 11 positions match TRBD2. Germline trimming cut 2 bases from V and 5 bases from J; bases unmatched to any gene: 2. The CDR3 extends over 14 amino acids. Germline CDR1 reads SGDLS; CDR2 reads YYNGEE. In nucleotides, the CDR3 is TGTGCCAGCAGCGTTGGACTAGCGGGCGAGACCCAGTACTTC. Protein sequence: CASSVGLAGETQYF.

CDR3 sequence: CASSQGMGAEAFF. As DNA, the CDR3 is TGCGCCAGCAGCCAAGGGATGGGCGCTGAAGCTTTCTTT. This chain links TRBV4-1 with TRBJ1-1; unclear D gene. Germline V lookup: CDR1 MGHRA, CDR2 YSYEKL. V was cut by 1 base and J by 6 bases, with 9 bases left in between. This CDR3 contains 13 residues.

This chain links TRBV4-1 with TRBJ1-6; 8 nucleotides align to TRBD1. The CDR3 has 17 residues. The ends lost 0 bases at V and 7 bases at J; junction bases unmatched: 8. Germline CDR1 MGHRA, CDR2 YSYEKL. CDR3 region: CASSQDGQGARNSPLHF. In DNA form, the CDR3 reads TGCGCCAGCAGCCAAGATGGGCAGGGGGCGAGGAATTCACCCCTCCACTTT.

The rearrangement joins TRBV4-2 to TRBJ2-1; 9 bases are a match to TRBD2. With 0 bases clipped from V and 2 bases from J, the junction kept 8 bases outside the gene matches. The length of the CDR3 is 18 residues. Germline CDR1 LGHNA, CDR2 YNFKEQ. The CDR3 here is CASSQDVLAGEPYNEQFF. The CDR3 DNA reads TGTGCCAGCAGCCAAGATGTTTTAGCGGGAGAACCCTACAATGAGCAGTTCTTC.

This chain joins TRBV6-6 and TRBJ2-1; D unresolved. The CDR3 spans 11 residues. Trimming pared 5 bases from V and 4 bases from J, leaving 3 bases between. Per the germline V gene, CDR1 is MNHNY and CDR2 is SVGAGI (reference sequence). The chain's CDR3 is CASSQYNEQFF. The CDR3 DNA reads TGTGCCAGCAGTCAATACAATGAGCAGTTCTTC.